This T cell receptor (beta chain) stems from a study of blood T cell repertoires in COVID-19. In the study overall: Sites across the United States, Italy and Spain contributed samples from acute and convalescent COVID-19. Sources were T cells, B-cell-depleted T cells, or PBMCs; the material itself was cDNA or gDNA.

Per the original methods: For nucleated cells, counts were estimated from reference gene primer amplification. Assay: immunoSEQ multiplex PCR; the TCRdb copy retains only in-frame clones and omits some. V, J and clone size are those of that table, while D and trimming were read from the DNA. This table holds approximately 78,000 clones, roughly 80% found once. Germline V lookup: CDR1 SQVTM, CDR2 ANQGSEA. The CDR3 is 13 residues long. V dropped 7 bases and J dropped 0; count of bases not matched to a gene: 5. This chain uses TRBV29-1 with TRBJ1-2, with TRBD1 matching over 7 bases. Sequenced: peripheral blood. This clonotype was obtained from a woman of 80 years or more with acute or convalescent COVID-19. This CDR3 is CSARGQSNYGYTF. In nucleotides, the CDR3 is TGCAGCGCCCGGGGACAGTCTAACTATGGCTACACCTTC.